This note documents a single T cell receptor (beta chain) sequence. The source of the sample is a study of cytomegalovirus exposure and HLA in healthy donors. The ends lost 4 bases at V and 15 bases at J; junction bases unmatched: 9. Looked up from germline, CDR1 is SGHRS and CDR2 is YFSETQ. There are 12 residues in the CDR3. With 60 Vbeta and 13 Jbeta primers, the PCR was carried out. Assay: immunoSEQ multiplex PCR; the TCRdb copy retains only in-frame clones and omits some. The top ten hold 2.1% of the sample, which has over 75,000 clones, approximately 70% seen once. The TCR was taken from a man aged 30-40 years in good health and CMV-seronegative. The chain couples TRBV5-1 to TRBJ2-3; 9 bases agree with TRBD2. The sequenced material came from PBMCs. CDR3 loop: CASSGAGGHQYF. The CDR3 DNA follows: TGCGCCAGCAGCGGAGCGGGGGGCCACCAATATTTT.